This is a list of T cell receptor beta chains from one sample in a study of regulatory T cells in long-lasting Graves disease. MiXCR, run by TCRdb on the multiplex PCR reads, gives a single entry per CDR3 protein. The data contain approximately 490,000 distinct CDR3 sequences, about 17% of them singletons. The same sample was also used in a study of T cells in Graves' hyperthyroidism and ophthalmopathy.

This specimen was peripheral blood mononuclear cells (PBMCs), taken at new diagnosis, from a patient treated with antithyroid drugs. These TCRs come from a man aged 35-49 years with Graves disease. CDR3s include the opening cysteine and the closing phenylalanine or tryptophan. D genes are given only for firm matches. Where a row states a size, it is once, few, many or the class of an expanded clone; other rows omit it.

j_call | clone_size | v_call | d_call | cdr3_aa | cdr3_nt
TRBJ2-7 | NA | TRBV5-5 | NA | CATQLTTSSYEQYF | TGTGCCACCCAGCTTACTACCTCCTCCTACGAGCAGTACTTC
TRBJ1-1 | many | TRBV30 | TRBD1 | CAWSTGQGAFF | TGTGCCTGGAGTACGGGACAGGGGGCTTTCTTT
TRBJ1-1 | many | TRBV20-1 | TRBD1 | CSAREGTGDWETEAFF | TGCAGTGCTAGAGAGGGGACAGGGGATTGGGAAACTGAAGCTTTCTTT
TRBJ2-1 | NA | TRBV20-1 | TRBD2 | CSAPRWEGPGNEQFF | TGCAGTGCTCCGAGGTGGGAGGGCCCTGGCAATGAGCAGTTCTTC
TRBJ1-5 | NA | TRBV7-9 | TRBD1 | CASSHDRAIGDQPQHF | TGTGCCAGCAGCCACGACAGGGCCATAGGGGATCAGCCCCAGCATTTT
TRBJ2-1 | many | TRBV6-2/TRBV6-3 | NA | CASSEWTDSYNEQFF | TGTGCCAGCAGTGAATGGACAGACTCCTACAATGAGCAGTTCTTC
TRBJ2-3 | many | TRBV29-1 | NA | CSVVWQGGITDTQYF | TGCAGCGTTGTTTGGCAGGGAGGAATCACAGATACGCAGTATTTT
TRBJ2-3 | once | TRBV5-1 | TRBD2 | CASEGTSGSTDTQYF | TGCGCCAGCGAAGGGACTAGCGGAAGCACAGATACGCAGTATTTT
TRBJ1-3 | many | TRBV7-9 | NA | CASSGPDREPGNTIYF | TGTGCCAGCAGCGGCCCAGATCGGGAGCCTGGAAACACCATATATTTT
TRBJ2-7 | many | TRBV28 | TRBD2 | CASSLSSGGSSYEQYF | TGTGCCAGCAGTTTATCAAGCGGGGGTAGCTCCTACGAGCAGTACTTC
TRBJ2-7 | few | TRBV10-3 | TRBD1 | CAISEGTGVEQYF | TGTGCCATCAGTGAGGGGACAGGGGTCGAGCAGTACTTC
TRBJ2-7 | NA | TRBV5-1 | NA | CASRREIPYEQYF | TGCGCCAGCAGGCGAGAGATCCCCTACGAGCAGTACTTC
TRBJ1-2 | few | TRBV27 | NA | CASSVTWLGYGYTF | TGTGCCAGTAGCGTAACTTGGCTCGGATATGGCTACACCTTC
TRBJ2-7 | NA | TRBV6-5 | NA | CASSYGRYEQYF | TGTGCCAGCAGTTATGGGAGGTACGAGCAGTACTTC
TRBJ2-2 | NA | TRBV5-4 | NA | CASNFGGPNTGELFF | TGTGCCAGCAATTTCGGCGGGCCGAACACCGGGGAGCTGTTTTTT
TRBJ2-6 | few | TRBV5-6 | NA | CASSPGPSSGANVLTF | TGTGCCAGCAGCCCGGGACCGAGCTCTGGGGCCAACGTCCTGACTTTC
TRBJ2-3 | many | TRBV7-8 | NA | CASSLSRAGNTDTQYF | TGTGCCAGCAGCTTAAGTCGTGCGGGGAACACAGATACGCAGTATTTT
TRBJ2-3 | NA | TRBV9 | NA | CASSVGTGSFTDTQYF | TGTGCCAGCAGCGTAGGAACGGGATCATTCACAGATACGCAGTATTTT
TRBJ1-1 | few | TRBV29-1 | NA | CSVSSGGTEAFF | TGCAGCGTTTCCTCCGGGGGCACTGAAGCTTTCTTT
TRBJ1-1 | many | TRBV3-1 | NA | CASSLTGEAEAFF | TGTGCCAGCAGCCTTACGGGGGAAGCTGAAGCTTTCTTT
TRBJ2-7 | many | TRBV6-2/TRBV6-3 | NA | CASTLTGRSYEQYF | TGTGCCAGCACCTTGACAGGGAGGTCCTACGAGCAGTACTTC
TRBJ2-7 | many | TRBV28 | NA | CASSLPRTYEQYF | TGTGCCAGCAGTCTCCCGAGAACTTACGAGCAGTACTTC
TRBJ2-3 | NA | TRBV6-2/TRBV6-3 | NA | CASRNSDTQYF | TGTGCCAGCAGGAATTCAGATACGCAGTATTTT
TRBJ2-7 | many | TRBV27 | NA | CASSPNPGRSSYEQYF | TGTGCCAGCAGCCCAAATCCGGGAAGGAGCTCCTACGAGCAGTACTTC
TRBJ2-7 | many | TRBV27 | NA | CASNPRGDTYEQYF | TGTGCCAGCAACCCCAGGGGGGACACCTACGAGCAGTACTTC
TRBJ2-1 | NA | TRBV7-3 | TRBD2 | CASSLSPRTSGYNEQFF | TGTGCCAGCAGCTTATCCCCCCGGACTAGCGGATACAATGAGCAGTTCTTC
TRBJ2-7 | many | TRBV27 | TRBD1 | CASSETPGTGDYEQYF | TGTGCCAGCAGTGAAACCCCCGGGACAGGGGACTACGAGCAGTACTTC
TRBJ2-2 | many | TRBV3-1 | TRBD1 | CASSTGTGDTGELFF | TGTGCCAGCAGCACCGGGACAGGAGACACCGGGGAGCTGTTTTTT
TRBJ2-5 | many | TRBV7-2 | NA | CASSSHPGGETQYF | TGTGCCAGCAGCTCCCACCCTGGGGGAGAGACCCAGTACTTC
TRBJ1-6 | NA | TRBV6-1 | TRBD1 | CASRGGRAGGFSPLHF | TGTGCCAGCAGGGGCGGCAGGGCAGGGGGCTTTTCACCCCTCCACTTT
TRBJ2-5 | many | TRBV28 | TRBD1 | CASSSRTGVETQYF | TGTGCCAGCAGTTCTCGGACAGGGGTCGAGACCCAGTACTTC
TRBJ2-5 | NA | TRBV5-1 | TRBD1 | CASSTGQGTETQYF | TGCGCCAGCAGCACGGGACAGGGGACCGAGACCCAGTACTTC
TRBJ1-1 | many | TRBV29-1 | NA | CSAWTVNTEAFF | TGCAGCGCCTGGACAGTGAACACTGAAGCTTTCTTT
TRBJ2-7 | NA | TRBV6-1 | NA | CASSGGVSYEQYF | TGTGCCAGCAGTGGGGGAGTATCCTACGAGCAGTACTTC
TRBJ1-2 | many | TRBV5-1 | NA | CASSSSLGGRGYTF | TGCGCCAGCAGCTCGTCCTTGGGTGGAAGAGGCTACACCTTC
TRBJ2-5 | many | TRBV27 | TRBD2 | CASSLVVNLAGGEETQYF | TGTGCCAGCAGTTTAGTTGTCAATCTAGCGGGAGGCGAAGAGACCCAGTACTTC
TRBJ2-7 | NA | TRBV11-2 | TRBD2 | CASRYNSGRYEQYF | TGTGCCAGCAGATATAATAGCGGGAGGTACGAGCAGTACTTC
TRBJ2-1 | many | TRBV7-6 | TRBD2 | CASSSLEGRGRNEQFF | TGTGCCAGCAGCTCGCTGGAGGGGCGGGGGAGAAATGAGCAGTTCTTC
TRBJ2-1 | many | TRBV20-1 | NA | CSALGAEHNEQFF | TGCAGTGCCCTGGGTGCCGAGCACAATGAGCAGTTCTTC
TRBJ2-6 | few | TRBV3-1 | TRBD2 | CASSHLVAGGPSGANVLTF | TGTGCCAGCAGCCATTTGGTAGCGGGAGGGCCATCTGGGGCCAACGTCCTGACTTTC
TRBJ2-6 | many | TRBV6-1 | NA | CASKSDSGANVLTF | TGTGCCAGCAAATCAGACTCTGGGGCCAACGTCCTGACTTTC
TRBJ2-7 | many | TRBV3-1 | TRBD1 | CASSPRDRGYYEQYF | TGTGCCAGCAGCCCCCGGGACAGGGGCTACTACGAGCAGTACTTC
TRBJ2-2 | few | TRBV19 | TRBD1 | CASSIQGAASGELFF | TGTGCCAGTAGTATCCAGGGGGCGGCGAGCGGGGAGCTGTTTTTT
TRBJ2-1 | NA | TRBV9 | TRBD2 | CASSILAGRNNEQFF | TGTGCCAGCAGCATCTTAGCGGGACGCAACAATGAGCAGTTCTTC
TRBJ2-1 | few | TRBV29-1 | TRBD1 | CSDGTATYNEQFF | TGCAGCGACGGGACAGCCACTTACAATGAGCAGTTCTTC
TRBJ1-6 | many | TRBV20-1 | NA | CSARDGQSTLHF | TGCAGTGCTAGGGACGGCCAAAGTACCCTCCACTTT
TRBJ2-1 | many | TRBV6-2/TRBV6-3 | NA | CASSYSGGAESYNEQFF | TGTGCCAGCAGTTACTCGGGGGGGGCAGAGTCCTACAATGAGCAGTTCTTC
TRBJ2-7 | many | TRBV29-1 | NA | CSVGVGASYEQYF | TGCAGCGTCGGGGTTGGAGCGAGCTACGAGCAGTACTTC
TRBJ2-7 | many | TRBV7-2 | TRBD2 | CASSFNLAGGWYEQYF | TGTGCCAGCAGCTTTAATTTAGCGGGAGGATGGTACGAGCAGTACTTC